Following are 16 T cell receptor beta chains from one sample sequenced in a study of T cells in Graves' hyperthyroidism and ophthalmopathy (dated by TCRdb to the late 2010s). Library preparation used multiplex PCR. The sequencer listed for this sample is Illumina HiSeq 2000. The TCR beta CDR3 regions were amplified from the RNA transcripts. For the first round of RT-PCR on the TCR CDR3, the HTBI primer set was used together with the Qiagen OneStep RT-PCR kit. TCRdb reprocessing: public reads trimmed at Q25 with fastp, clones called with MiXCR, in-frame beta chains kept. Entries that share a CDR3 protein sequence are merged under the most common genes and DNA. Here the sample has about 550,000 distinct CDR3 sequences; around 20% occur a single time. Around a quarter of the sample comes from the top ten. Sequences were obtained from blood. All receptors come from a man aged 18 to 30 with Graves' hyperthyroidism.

The CDR3 sequence: CASSYSRPSGNYGYTF. DNA for the CDR3: TGTGCCAGCAGTTACTCGCGACCCTCCGGAAACTATGGCTACACCTTC. This chain links TRBV6-5 with TRBJ1-2; D ambiguous. This CDR3 comprises 16 residues. Trimming removed 0 bases at V and 2 bases at J, with 13 bases between. Germline CDR1 MNHEY, CDR2 SVGAGI.

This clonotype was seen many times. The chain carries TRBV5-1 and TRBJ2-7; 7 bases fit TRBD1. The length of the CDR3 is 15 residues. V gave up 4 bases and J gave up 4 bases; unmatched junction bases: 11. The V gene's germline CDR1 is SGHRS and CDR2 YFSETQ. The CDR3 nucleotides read TGCGCCAGCAGCATATGGACAGGCTTAGGTTACGAGCAGTACTTC. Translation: CASSIWTGLGYEQYF.

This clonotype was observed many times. This chain's CDR3 is CASSESRRGGEAFF. CDR3 bases: TGTGCCAGCAGTGAATCCCGACGGGGCGGTGAAGCTTTCTTT. The genes are TRBV6-1 and TRBJ1-1, with D perhaps TRBD1 (5 bases). Germline V gene lookup returns CDR1 MNHNS and CDR2 SASEGT. Trimming left V 2 bases short and J 7 bases short, with 14 bases between. The CDR3 is 14 amino acids.

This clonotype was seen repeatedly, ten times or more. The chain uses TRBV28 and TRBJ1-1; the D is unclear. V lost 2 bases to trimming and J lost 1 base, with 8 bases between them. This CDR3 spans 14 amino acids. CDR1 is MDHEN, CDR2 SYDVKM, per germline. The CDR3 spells CASSLQATNTEAFF. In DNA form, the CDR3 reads TGTGCCAGCAGTTTACAGGCGACGAACACTGAAGCTTTCTTT.

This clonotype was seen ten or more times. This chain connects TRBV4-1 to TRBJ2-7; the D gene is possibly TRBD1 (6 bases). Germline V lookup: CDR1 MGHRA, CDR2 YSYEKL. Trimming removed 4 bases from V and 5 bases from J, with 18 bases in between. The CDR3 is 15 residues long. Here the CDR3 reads CASSRGSRGWDEQYF. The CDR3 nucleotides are TGCGCCAGCAGCCGGGGATCGAGGGGGTGGGACGAGCAGTACTTC.

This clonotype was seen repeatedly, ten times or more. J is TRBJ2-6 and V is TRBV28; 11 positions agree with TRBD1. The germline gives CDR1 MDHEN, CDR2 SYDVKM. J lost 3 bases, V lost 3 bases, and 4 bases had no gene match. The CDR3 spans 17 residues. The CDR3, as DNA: TGTGCCAGCAGTTTCGGACAGGGGGCAGGTGGGGCCAACGTCCTGACTTTC. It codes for CASSFGQGAGGANVLTF.

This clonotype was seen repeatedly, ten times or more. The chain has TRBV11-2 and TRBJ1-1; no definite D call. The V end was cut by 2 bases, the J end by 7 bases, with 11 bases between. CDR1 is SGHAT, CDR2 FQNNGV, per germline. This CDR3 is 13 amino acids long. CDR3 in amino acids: CASSLSPELEAFF. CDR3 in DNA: TGTGCCAGCAGCTTATCCCCGGAGCTTGAAGCTTTCTTT.

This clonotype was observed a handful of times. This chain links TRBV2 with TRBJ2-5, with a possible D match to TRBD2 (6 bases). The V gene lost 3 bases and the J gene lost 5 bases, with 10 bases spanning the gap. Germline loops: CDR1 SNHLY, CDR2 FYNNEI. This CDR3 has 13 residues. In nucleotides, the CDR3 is TGTGCCAGCAGTGATTTAGCGGTGGAGACCCAGTACTTC. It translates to CASSDLAVETQYF.

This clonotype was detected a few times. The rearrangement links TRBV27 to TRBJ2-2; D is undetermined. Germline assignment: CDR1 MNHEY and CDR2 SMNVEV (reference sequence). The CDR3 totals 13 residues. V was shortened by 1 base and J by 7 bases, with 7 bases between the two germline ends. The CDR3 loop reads CASSLLSVGELFF. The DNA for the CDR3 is TGTGCCAGCAGTTTATTGTCGGTCGGGGAGCTGTTTTTT.

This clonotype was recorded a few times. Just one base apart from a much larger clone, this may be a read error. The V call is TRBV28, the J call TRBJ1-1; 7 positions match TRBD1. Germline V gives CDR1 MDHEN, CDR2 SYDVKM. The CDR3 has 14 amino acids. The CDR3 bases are TGTGCCAGCAGTTTGAGGCAGGGGGTAACTGAAGCTTGCTTT. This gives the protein CASSLRQGVTEACF.

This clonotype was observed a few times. The DNA of the CDR3 is TGTGCCAGCAGCGTAGACCTAGGCGAGCAGTACTTC. It encodes CASSVDLGEQYF. The chain combines TRBV9 with TRBJ2-7; the D is unclear. The germline gives CDR1 SGDLS, CDR2 YYNGEE. CDR3 length equals 12 residues. The V end was cut by 0 bases, the J end by 6 bases, with 7 bases between.

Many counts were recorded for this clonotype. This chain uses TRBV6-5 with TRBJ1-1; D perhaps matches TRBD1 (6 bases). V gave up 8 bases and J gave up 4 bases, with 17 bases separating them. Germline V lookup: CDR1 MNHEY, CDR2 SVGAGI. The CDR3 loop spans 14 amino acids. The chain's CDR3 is CASSPGGESTEAFF. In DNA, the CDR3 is TGTGCCAGCTCACCCGGGGGCGAGAGCACTGAAGCTTTCTTT.

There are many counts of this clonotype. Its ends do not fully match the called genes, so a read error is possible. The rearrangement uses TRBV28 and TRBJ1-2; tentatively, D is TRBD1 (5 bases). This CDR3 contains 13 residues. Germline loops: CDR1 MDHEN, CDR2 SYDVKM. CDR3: CTSSGLGDYGYTF. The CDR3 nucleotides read TGTACCAGCAGCGGACTGGGGGACTATGGCTACACCTTC.

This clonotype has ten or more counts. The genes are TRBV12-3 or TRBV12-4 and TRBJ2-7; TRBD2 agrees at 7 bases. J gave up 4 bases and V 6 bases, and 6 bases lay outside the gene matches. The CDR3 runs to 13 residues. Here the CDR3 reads CASRGGDSYEQYF. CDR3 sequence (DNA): TGTGCCAGCAGGGGGGGGGATTCGTACGAGCAGTACTTC.

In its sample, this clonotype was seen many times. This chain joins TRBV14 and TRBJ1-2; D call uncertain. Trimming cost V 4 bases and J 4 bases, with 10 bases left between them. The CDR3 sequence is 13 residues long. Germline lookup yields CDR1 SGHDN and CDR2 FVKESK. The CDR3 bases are TGTGCCAGCAGCCCTGGAACGTTCTATGGCTACACCTTC. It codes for CASSPGTFYGYTF.

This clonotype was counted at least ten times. Written as DNA, the CDR3 is TGTGCCAGCAGCTGGGGGGCGGGGAACACTGAAGCTTTCTTT. Encoded protein: CASSWGAGNTEAFF. V gene TRBV27 combines with J gene TRBJ1-1, with a tentative D call TRBD1 (6 bases). Per the germline V gene, CDR1 is MNHEY and CDR2 is SMNVEV (reference sequence). CDR3 length equals 14 residues. V was clipped by 6 bases and J by 1 base, with 12 bases between them.